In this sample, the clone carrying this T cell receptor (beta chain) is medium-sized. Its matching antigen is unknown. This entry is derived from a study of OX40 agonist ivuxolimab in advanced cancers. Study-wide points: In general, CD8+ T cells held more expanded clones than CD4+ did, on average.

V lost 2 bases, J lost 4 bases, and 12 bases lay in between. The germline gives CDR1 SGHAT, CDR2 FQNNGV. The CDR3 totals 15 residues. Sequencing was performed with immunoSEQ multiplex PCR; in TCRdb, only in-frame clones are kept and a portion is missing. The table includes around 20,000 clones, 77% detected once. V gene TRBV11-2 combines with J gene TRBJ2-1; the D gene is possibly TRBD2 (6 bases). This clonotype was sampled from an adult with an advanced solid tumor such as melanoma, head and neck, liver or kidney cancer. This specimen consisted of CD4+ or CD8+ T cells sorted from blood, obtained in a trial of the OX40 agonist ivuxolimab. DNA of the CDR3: TGTGCCAGCAGCTTAATGGGGGGAGCTTACAATGAGCAGTTCTTC. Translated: CASSLMGGAYNEQFF. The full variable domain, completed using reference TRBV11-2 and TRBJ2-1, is EAGVAQSPRYKIIEKRQSVAFWCNPISGHATLYWYQQILGQGPKLLIQFQNNGVVDDSQLPKDRFSAERLKGVDSTLKIQPAKLEDSAVYLCASSLMGGAYNEQFFGPGTRLTVL.